The next 22 T cell receptor beta chains were all read from a single sample in a study of OX40 agonist ivuxolimab in advanced cancers. Assay used: immunoSEQ multiplex PCR; TCRdb lists only in-frame clones, some missing. The table lists 55,000 to 90,000 clones, 88% of them singletons, with 2% to 2.5% in the top ten. Sequencing was performed on CD4+ or CD8+ T cells sorted from blood, taken in a trial of the OX40 agonist ivuxolimab. These receptors all stem from an adult with an advanced solid tumor such as melanoma, head and neck, liver or kidney cancer.

This chain joins TRBV28 and TRBJ2-2; weak D call: TRBD2 (6 bases). V gave up 4 bases and J gave up 2 bases, with 20 bases separating them. From germline, CDR1 is MDHEN and CDR2 SYDVKM. This CDR3 spans 18 amino acids. In DNA, the CDR3 is TGTGCCAGCAGTTCACTCCCCGCGAGGAGGGGCAACACCGGGGAGCTGTTTTTT. As protein: CASSSLPARRGNTGELFF.

This chain joins TRBV6-1 and TRBJ2-7; 7 bases fit TRBD2. Germline-derived CDR1 and CDR2 are MNHNS and SASEGT. With 7 bases clipped from V and 3 bases from J, the junction kept 12 bases outside the gene matches. This CDR3 comprises 15 residues. CDR3 DNA sequence: TGTGCCAGCACTCAAGGCCTAGCGGAAGTCTACGAGCAGTACTTC. It encodes CASTQGLAEVYEQYF.

The chain uses TRBV7-9 and TRBJ1-4, with 9 bases matching TRBD1. The V segment lost 3 bases and the J segment 7 bases; nucleotides outside the gene matches: 15. The CDR3 has 18 residues. The germline V gene encodes CDR1 SEHNR and CDR2 FQNEAQ (reference sequence). This CDR3 is CASSLQRTGVKASEKLFF. CDR3 in DNA: TGTGCCAGCAGCTTGCAGAGGACAGGGGTTAAAGCGAGTGAAAAACTGTTTTTT.

A single count supports this clone. V is TRBV6-1 and J is TRBJ2-7, with 8 bases identical to TRBD1. The CDR3 runs to 16 residues. Germline loops: CDR1 MNHNS, CDR2 SASEGT. With 0 bases clipped from V and 4 bases from J, the junction kept 8 bases outside the gene matches. CDR3 amino acids: CASSEAGGQGAYEQYF. Here the CDR3 DNA reads TGTGCCAGCAGTGAAGCGGGTGGCCAGGGGGCGTACGAGCAGTACTTC.

The chain combines TRBV6-5 with TRBJ2-7; no definite D call. The V end lost 5 bases, the J end lost 2 bases, and 10 bases lay between the germline ends. This CDR3 is built from 13 residues. Germline V gene sequence: CDR1 MNHEY, CDR2 SVGAGI. CDR3 loop: CASSPLSPYEQYF. Here the CDR3 DNA reads TGTGCCAGCAGTCCCTTATCACCCTACGAGCAGTACTTC.

The gene calls are TRBV7-8 and TRBJ2-1; 11 nucleotides align to TRBD2. This CDR3 has 19 amino acids. Germline V gene data show CDR1 as SGHVS and CDR2 as FQNEAQ. V dropped 8 bases and J dropped 0; count of bases not matched to a gene: 15. CDR3 nucleotides: TGTGCCAGCTCACTTCGTCGACTAGCGGGATATGGCTCCTACAATGAGCAGTTCTTC. It encodes CASSLRRLAGYGSYNEQFF.

This chain joins TRBV27 and TRBJ2-2, with 9 positions matching TRBD1. The trim removed 3 bases at V and 4 bases at J, leaving 0 bases unmatched. CDR3 length: 14 residues. Germline V gene sequence: CDR1 MNHEY, CDR2 SMNVEV (reference sequence). CDR3 loop: CASSLGQGTGELFF. CDR3 DNA: TGTGCCAGCAGTTTGGGACAGGGCACCGGGGAGCTGTTTTTT.

This clone was observed a handful of times. The DNA is omitted, as the CDR3 cannot be located on it reliably, and the CDR3 follows TCRdb's listing. The chain has TRBV6-1 and TRBJ2-1; TRBD2 is the table's D call and was not checked against the DNA. The germline CDR1 and CDR2 sequences are MNHNS and SASEGT. Ends included, the CDR3 has 15 residues. Here the CDR3 reads CASSSSGGWYNEQFF.

CDR3 sequence reads: CASSMPQRYGYTF. CDR3 nucleotides: TGTGCCAGTAGTATGCCTCAGCGGTACGGCTACACCTTC. V usage is TRBV19 and J usage is TRBJ1-2; no reliable D call. Germline-derived CDR1 and CDR2 are LNHDA and SQIVND (reference sequence). Trimming removed 3 bases from V and 8 bases from J, with 13 bases in between. The CDR3 totals 13 residues.

This chain joins TRBV10-1 and TRBJ2-3; TRBD2 matches at 10 bases. This CDR3 spans 17 amino acids. In germline, CDR1 is WNHNN, CDR2 SYGVQD (reference sequence). J gave up 2 bases and V 0 bases, and 5 bases lay outside the gene matches. CDR3 sequence (DNA): TGCGCCAGCAGTGAGTCGAGTCTAGCGGGAGCCACAGATACGCAGTATTTT. Protein: CASSESSLAGATDTQYF.

V usage is TRBV5-6 and J usage is TRBJ2-1, with D possibly matching TRBD2 (5 bases). Germline-derived CDR1 and CDR2 are SGHDT and YYEEEE. The CDR3 has 15 amino acids. Trimming took off 6 bases at V and 3 bases at J, with 16 bases between the two ends. Written as DNA, the CDR3 is TGTGCCAGCAATTGGTGGGAGAACATCTACAATGAGCAGTTCTTC. Translated, it gives CASNWWENIYNEQFF.

V is TRBV28 and J is TRBJ1-1, with TRBD1 as a possible D gene (6 bases). CDR1 MDHEN and CDR2 SYDVKM come from the germline V gene. This CDR3 comprises 15 residues. V was pared by 5 bases and J by 1 base, with 14 bases between. CDR3 protein: CASSGYRDPNTEAFF. As DNA, the CDR3 is TGTGCCAGCAGTGGATACAGGGACCCGAACACTGAAGCTTTCTTT.

The chain combines TRBV10-3 with TRBJ1-2; 7 bases fit TRBD1. CDR1 is ENHRY and CDR2 is SYGVKD in the germline V gene. The CDR3 is 14 amino acids. The V segment lost 3 bases and the J segment 4 bases; nucleotides outside the gene matches: 5. In nucleotides, the CDR3 is TGTGCCATCAGTGAAGGATCAGGGGGCTATGGCTACACCTTC. This gives the protein CAISEGSGGYGYTF.

The chain has TRBV19 and TRBJ1-1; 9 bases align to TRBD1. In germline, CDR1 is LNHDA, CDR2 SQIVND (reference sequence). V shed 6 bases, J shed 2 bases, and the junction held 7 bases outside the gene matches. The length of the CDR3 is 15 residues. CDR3 residues: CASSGSGQGNTEAFF. As DNA, the CDR3 is TGTGCCAGTAGCGGATCGGGACAGGGTAACACTGAAGCTTTCTTT. Complete variable domain (other parts from reference TRBV19 and TRBJ1-1): DGGITQSPKYLFRKEGQNVTLSCEQNLNHDAMYWYRQDPGQGLRLIYYSQIVNDFQKGDIAEGYSVSREKKESFPLTVTSAQKNPTAFYLCASSGSGQGNTEAFFGQGTRLTVV.

This chain connects TRBV9 to TRBJ2-7, with TRBD2 identical over 14 bases. J lost 6 bases, V lost 4 bases, and 12 bases had no gene match. Germline assignment: CDR1 SGDLS and CDR2 YYNGEE. This CDR3 contains 17 residues. CDR3 nucleotides: TGTGCCAGCAGCATATCGGGACTAGCGGGAGTTCACAGCGAGCAGTACTTC. It translates to CASSISGLAGVHSEQYF.

V usage is TRBV21-1 and J usage is TRBJ2-5; TRBD1, the D gene given by the table, was not confirmed from the DNA. The assigned J gene may be wrong: the sequence end matches TRBJ2-7 better. TRBV21-1 is given as a pseudogene. This CDR3 has 16 residues. CDR3 amino acids: CASSKSRDRSTYEQYF. CDR3 DNA sequence: TGTGCCAGCAGCAAAAGTAGGGACAGATCAACCTACGAGCAGTACTTC.

The chain employs TRBV5-4 and TRBJ2-5; D may be TRBD1 (5 bases). Trimming shortened V by 4 bases and J by 5 bases, and 18 bases separated the two germline ends. CDR3 length: 15 amino acids. Germline assignment: CDR1 SGHNT and CDR2 YYREEE (reference sequence). CDR3: CASSPGHPEGETQYF. The CDR3 nucleotides read TGTGCCAGCAGCCCCGGACACCCAGAAGGGGAGACCCAGTACTTC.

This clone was seen more than once but under ten times. The rearrangement links TRBV30 to TRBJ1-2, with a weak D call TRBD1 (5 bases). The CDR3 runs 13 residues. Trimming took 3 bases from V and 8 from J, leaving 16 bases between them. The germline V gene has CDR1 GTSNPN and CDR2 SVGIG (reference sequence). The CDR3 DNA reads TGTGCCTGGAGAGGCGCAGGGCGAAGGGGCTACACCTTC. It encodes CAWRGAGRRGYTF.

This clone was detected only a few times. The chain joins TRBV4-1 to TRBJ1-5; the D gene is possibly TRBD1 (6 bases). The CDR3 is made up of 16 amino acids. Germline V gives CDR1 MGHRA, CDR2 YSYEKL. V was cut by 5 bases and J by 4 bases, with 18 bases left in between. The chain's CDR3 is CASSSSGGQRNQPQHF. DNA for the CDR3: TGCGCCAGCAGCTCCTCCGGGGGGCAGAGGAATCAGCCCCAGCATTTT.

This clone was counted once. The chain has TRBV11-2 and TRBJ2-5, with 10 nucleotides matching TRBD2. This CDR3 has 14 amino acids. With V trimmed by 3 bases and J by 11 bases, 9 bases remained unmatched. Germline values: CDR1 SGHAT, CDR2 FQNNGV. Here the CDR3 DNA reads TGTGCCAGCAGCTTCCTAGCGGGAGATGATGGGCAGTACTTC. It encodes CASSFLAGDDGQYF.

This chain uses TRBV6-1 with TRBJ2-1, with D unclear. Trimming stripped 6 bases from V and 0 bases from J, with 9 bases between. Per germline, CDR1 MNHNS and CDR2 SASEGT. The CDR3 spans 14 residues. CDR3 loop: CASREWVSYNEQFF. CDR3 in DNA: TGTGCCAGCAGGGAGTGGGTCTCCTACAATGAGCAGTTCTTC.

The chain carries TRBV1 and TRBJ2-7; TRBD1, as called in the table, went unchecked against the DNA. TRBV1 is a pseudogene segment. This CDR3 has 14 amino acids. The CDR3 spells CTIPDRGNPYEQYF. The CDR3 nucleotides are TGCACCATCCCGGACAGGGGTAACCCCTACGAGCAGTACTTC.